This T cell receptor (beta chain) was documented in a study of early T cells in non-severe SARS-CoV-2 infection. Whole-study context: Chains were unpaired, as sequencing was done on bulk RNA from unsorted whole blood. General study findings and limits: VDJdb matches were skewed toward anti-spike CD8 T cell responses.

Attachment of unique molecular identifiers to individual cDNA molecules was performed. A single record per CDR3 protein comes from TCRdb applying MiXCR to the 5' RACE reads. This sample carries roughly 70,000 distinct CDR3 sequences, 20% to 25% of them seen once, and the ten largest clones take about 15%. With regard to this clonotype: Its antigen is currently unknown.

This clonotype originated in an adult who was a healthcare worker with PCR-confirmed SARS-CoV-2 infection or an uninfected control (not recorded which). Sequencing used whole blood, obtained at baseline.

CDR3 amino acids: CASSNDRYEQFF. CDR3 nucleotides: TGTGCCAGCAGTAACGACAGGTATGAGCAGTTCTTC. The chain joins TRBV6-2 or TRBV6-3 to TRBJ2-1; the D gene is possibly TRBD1 (6 bases). The CDR3 sequence is 12 residues long. V lost 5 bases to trimming and J lost 8 bases, with 10 bases between them. From germline, CDR1 is MNHEY and CDR2 SVGEGT.